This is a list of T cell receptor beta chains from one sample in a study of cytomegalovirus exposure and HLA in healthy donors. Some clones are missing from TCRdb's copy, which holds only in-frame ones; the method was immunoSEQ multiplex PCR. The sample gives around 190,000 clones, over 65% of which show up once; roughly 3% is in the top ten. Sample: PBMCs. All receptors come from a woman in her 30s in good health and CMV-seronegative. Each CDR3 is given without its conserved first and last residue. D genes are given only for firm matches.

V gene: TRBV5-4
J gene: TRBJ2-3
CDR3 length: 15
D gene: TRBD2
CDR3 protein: ASSAQGAGGPTDTQY

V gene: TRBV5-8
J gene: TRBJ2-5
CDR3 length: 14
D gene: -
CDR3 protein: ASSLITRIIQETQY

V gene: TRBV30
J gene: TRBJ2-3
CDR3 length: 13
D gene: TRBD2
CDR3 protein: AWSMRGGLTDTQY

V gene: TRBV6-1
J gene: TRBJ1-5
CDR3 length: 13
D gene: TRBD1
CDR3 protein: ASSEPGQGNQPQH

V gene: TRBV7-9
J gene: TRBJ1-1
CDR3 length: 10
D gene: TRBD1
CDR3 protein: SSSQGDTEAF

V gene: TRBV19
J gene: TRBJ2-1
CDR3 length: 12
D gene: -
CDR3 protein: ASSISSSYNEQF

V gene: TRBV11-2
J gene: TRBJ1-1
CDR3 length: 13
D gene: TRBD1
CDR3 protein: ASSLRTGGNTEAF

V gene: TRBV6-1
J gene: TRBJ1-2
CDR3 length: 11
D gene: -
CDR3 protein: ASSLTSMRGYT

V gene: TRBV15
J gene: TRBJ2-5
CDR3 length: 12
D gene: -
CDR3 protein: ATSRTPREETQY

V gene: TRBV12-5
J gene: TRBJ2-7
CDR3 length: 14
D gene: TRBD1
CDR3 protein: ASGSETGSREYEQY

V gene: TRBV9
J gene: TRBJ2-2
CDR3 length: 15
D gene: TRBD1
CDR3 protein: ASSVALRQGATGELF

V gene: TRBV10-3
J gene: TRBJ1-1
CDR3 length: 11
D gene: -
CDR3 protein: AISVQGLAEAF

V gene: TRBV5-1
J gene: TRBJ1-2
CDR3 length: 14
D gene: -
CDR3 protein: ATGSGDRYNNYGYT

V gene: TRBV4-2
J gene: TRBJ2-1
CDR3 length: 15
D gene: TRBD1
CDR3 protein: ASSQRRTGVYNNEQF

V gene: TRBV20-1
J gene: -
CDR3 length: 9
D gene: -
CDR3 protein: SVRALNEQY

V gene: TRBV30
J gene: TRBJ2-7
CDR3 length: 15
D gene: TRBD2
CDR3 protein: AWSKERTSGISYEQY

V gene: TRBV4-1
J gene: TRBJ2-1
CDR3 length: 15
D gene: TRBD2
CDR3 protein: ASSRGGLVISYNEQF

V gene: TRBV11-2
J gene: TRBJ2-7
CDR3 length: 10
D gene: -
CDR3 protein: ASSLSAYEQY

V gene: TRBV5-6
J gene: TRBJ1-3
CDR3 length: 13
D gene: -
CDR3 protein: ASSLVVRGGNTIY

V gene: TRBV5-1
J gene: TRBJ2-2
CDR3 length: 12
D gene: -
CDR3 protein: ASVGRGNTGELF

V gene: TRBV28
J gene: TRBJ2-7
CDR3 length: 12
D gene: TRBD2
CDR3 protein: ASSLGTSRDEQY

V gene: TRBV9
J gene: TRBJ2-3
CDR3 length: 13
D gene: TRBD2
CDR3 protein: ASSVVGGGADTQY

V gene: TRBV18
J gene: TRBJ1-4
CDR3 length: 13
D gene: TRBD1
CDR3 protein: ASSRQGATNEKLF

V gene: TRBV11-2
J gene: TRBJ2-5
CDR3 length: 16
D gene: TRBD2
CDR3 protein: ASSFVWGGGALRETQY

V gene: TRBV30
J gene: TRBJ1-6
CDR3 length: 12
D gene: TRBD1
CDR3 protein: AWSVRGPDSPLH

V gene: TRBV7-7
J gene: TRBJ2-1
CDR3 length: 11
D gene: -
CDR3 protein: ASSLAGATEQF

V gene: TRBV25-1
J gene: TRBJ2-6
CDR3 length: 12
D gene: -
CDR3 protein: ASSEGLGANVLT

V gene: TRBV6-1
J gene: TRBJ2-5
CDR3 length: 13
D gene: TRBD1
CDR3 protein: ASSEAGTGHETQY

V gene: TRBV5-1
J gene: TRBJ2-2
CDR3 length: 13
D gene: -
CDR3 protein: ASSSGGRSGGELF

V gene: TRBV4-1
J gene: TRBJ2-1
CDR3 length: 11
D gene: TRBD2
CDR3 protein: ASSQLGGVEQF

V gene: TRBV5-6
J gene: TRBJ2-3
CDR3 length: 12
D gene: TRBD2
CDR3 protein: ASRNSGKRDTQY

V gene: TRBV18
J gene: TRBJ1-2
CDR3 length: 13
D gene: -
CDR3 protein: ASSPISDSNYGYT

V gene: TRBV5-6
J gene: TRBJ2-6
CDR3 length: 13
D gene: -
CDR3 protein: ASSFVSSGANVLT

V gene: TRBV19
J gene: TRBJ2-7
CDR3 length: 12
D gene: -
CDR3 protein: ASSGGPGVYEQY

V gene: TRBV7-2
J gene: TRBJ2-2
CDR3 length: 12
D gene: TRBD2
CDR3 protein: ASSLPLAAGELF

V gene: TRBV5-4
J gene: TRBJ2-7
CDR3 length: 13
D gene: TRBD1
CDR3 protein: ASSGTGNRKREQY

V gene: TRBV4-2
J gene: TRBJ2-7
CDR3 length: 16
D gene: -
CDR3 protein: ASSPSLGVGGPRTEQY

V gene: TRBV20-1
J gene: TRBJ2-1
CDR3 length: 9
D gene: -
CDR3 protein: SAPSLNEQF

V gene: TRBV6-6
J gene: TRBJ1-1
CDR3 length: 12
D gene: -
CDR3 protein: ASSSTFMNTEAF

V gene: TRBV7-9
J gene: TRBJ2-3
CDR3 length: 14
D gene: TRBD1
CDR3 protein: ASSLPDRGRTDTQY

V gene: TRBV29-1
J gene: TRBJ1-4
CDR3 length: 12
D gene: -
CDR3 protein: SVEFLGSAGKLF

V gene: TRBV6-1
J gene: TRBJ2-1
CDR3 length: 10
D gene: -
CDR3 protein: ASSERYPKQF

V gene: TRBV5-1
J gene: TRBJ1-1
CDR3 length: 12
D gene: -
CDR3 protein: ASSKGSHDGEAF

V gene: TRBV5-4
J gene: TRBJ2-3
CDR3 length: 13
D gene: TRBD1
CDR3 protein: ASSLRGQPTDTQY

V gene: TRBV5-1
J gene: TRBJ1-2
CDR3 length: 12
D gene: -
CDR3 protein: ASSLVSEDNGYT

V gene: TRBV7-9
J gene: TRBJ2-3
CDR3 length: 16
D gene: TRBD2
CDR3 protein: ASSLRRTSGGLGDTQY

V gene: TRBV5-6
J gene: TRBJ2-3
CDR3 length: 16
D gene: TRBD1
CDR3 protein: ASSSGQGGTLGTDTQY